Each of the 14 T cell receptor beta chains below was sequenced from the same sample in a study of T-cell memory formation after mild COVID-19. One entry per CDR3 protein results from TCRdb running MiXCR on the 5' RACE reads. The sample has 350,000 to 400,000 distinct CDR3 sequences, more than 20% seen once; the top ten hold roughly an eighth. Sequenced material: PBMCs or a T cell subset sorted from them (not recorded which). The source of these receptors is an adult woman who had mild COVID-19 (a few samples of this study predate the infection). Cell type and time point are not known.

The genes are TRBV19 and TRBJ2-7; TRBD2 aligns across 9 bases. The germline V gene encodes CDR1 LNHDA and CDR2 SQIVND (reference sequence). With V trimmed by 4 bases and J by 3 bases, 7 bases remained unmatched. The CDR3 sequence is 15 residues long. In DNA, the CDR3 is TGTGCCAGTAGTACACAACTAGCGGGTGACTACGAGCAGTACTTC. It codes for CASSTQLAGDYEQYF. Full variable domain (outside the CDR3, taken from reference TRBV19 and TRBJ2-7): DGGITQSPKYLFRKEGQNVTLSCEQNLNHDAMYWYRQDPGQGLRLIYYSQIVNDFQKGDIAEGYSVSREKKESFPLTVTSAQKNPTAFYLCASSTQLAGDYEQYFGPGTRLTVT.

In its sample, this clonotype was seen a few times. The chain has TRBV6-5 and TRBJ1-2; 7 bases fit TRBD1. V shed 5 bases, J shed 4 bases, and the junction held 7 bases outside the gene matches. The V gene's germline CDR1 is MNHEY and CDR2 SVGAGI. The CDR3 runs 14 residues. The CDR3 spells CASSASQGIYGYTF. CDR3 DNA sequence: TGTGCCAGCAGTGCCTCACAGGGGATCTATGGCTACACCTTC.

This clonotype was detected only a few times. The CDR3 loop is CAAQDSNQPQHF. CDR3 in DNA: TGTGCCGCCCAGGATAGCAATCAGCCCCAGCATTTT. The V and J genes are TRBV24-1 and TRBJ1-5, with D hard to call. V was trimmed by 12 bases and J by 0 bases, leaving 8 bases between them. Germline loops: CDR1 KGHDR, CDR2 SFDVKD. The CDR3 contains 12 residues.

This clonotype was seen a handful of times. The chain combines TRBV11-2 with TRBJ2-1, with 10 bases identical to TRBD2. This CDR3 has 16 amino acids. Trimming at V came to 1 base and at J to 9 bases, leaving 9 bases not matched to a gene. Germline V gene lookup returns CDR1 SGHAT and CDR2 FQNNGV. In DNA, the CDR3 is TGTGCCAGCAGCTTAGGGGGGCTAGCGGGAGCGGGTGAGCAGTTCTTC. This encodes CASSLGGLAGAGEQFF.

The V call is TRBV5-4, the J call TRBJ2-3, with D perhaps assigned TRBD1 or TRBD2 (5 bases each). The CDR3 is 16 amino acids. Trimming cost V 0 bases and J 2 bases, with 13 bases left between them. Looked up from germline, CDR1 is SGHNT and CDR2 is YYREEE (reference sequence). CDR3 bases: TGTGCCAGCAGCTTGGCTGGGGGAACCGACACAGATACGCAGTATTTT. It encodes CASSLAGGTDTDTQYF.

The rearrangement joins TRBV18 to TRBJ1-1; a possible D gene is TRBD1 (5 bases). V lost 6 bases to trimming and J lost 4 bases, with 21 bases between them. The germline gives CDR1 KGHSH, CDR2 LQKENI. CDR3 size: 16 residues. The CDR3 reads CASSNLMGVSSTEAFF. CDR3 bases: TGTGCCAGCTCTAACCTGATGGGGGTATCAAGCACTGAAGCTTTCTTT.

J is TRBJ1-1 and V is TRBV7-2; TRBD1 is a possible D gene (6 bases). Germline assignment: CDR1 SGHTA and CDR2 FQGNSA. The CDR3 runs to 13 residues. V was pared by 6 bases and J by 13 bases, with 21 bases between. The CDR3: CASRLLGQTFVFF. The CDR3 DNA reads as TGTGCCAGCAGGTTATTAGGACAGACTTTCGTTTTCTTT.

This clonotype appeared a few times. The chain combines TRBV7-9 with TRBJ2-3, with TRBD1 as a possible D gene (5 bases). This CDR3 has 17 residues. Germline CDR1 SEHNR, CDR2 FQNEAQ (reference sequence). Deletions cut 1 base from V and 3 bases from J, with 17 bases between. The CDR3 bases are TGTGCCAGCAGCTTAGGGGTCGGACAACGGTTGACAGATACGCAGTATTTT. Protein sequence: CASSLGVGQRLTDTQYF. The full variable domain, rest sourced from reference TRBV7-9 and TRBJ2-3, is DTGVSQNPRHKITKRGQNVTFRCDPISEHNRLYWYRQTLGQGPEFLTYFQNEAQLEKSRLLSDRFSAERPKGSFSTLEIQRTEQGDSAMYLCASSLGVGQRLTDTQYFGPGTRLTVL.

The V call is TRBV4-1, the J call TRBJ2-2, with 12 nucleotides matching TRBD2. The CDR3 is 17 amino acids. Trimming removed 2 bases from V and 5 bases from J; junction bases left unmatched: 6. CDR1 MGHRA and CDR2 YSYEKL come from the germline V gene. The CDR3 region has the DNA TGCGCCAGCAGCCAACCCCCTAGCGGGGGGGCGACCGGGGAGCTGTTTTTT. This codes for CASSQPPSGGATGELFF.

The gene calls are TRBV29-1 and TRBJ2-7, with TRBD2 as a possible D gene (6 bases). Germline assignment: CDR1 SQVTM and CDR2 ANQGSEA. V was pared by 5 bases and J by 0 bases, with 8 bases between. The CDR3 consists of 12 residues. CDR3 coding DNA: TGCAGCGTTAAGCGGGCCTCCTACGAGCAGTACTTC. Protein: CSVKRASYEQYF.

The V gene is TRBV4-1, the J gene TRBJ1-5; the match to TRBD1 covers 7 bases. The CDR3 runs 15 residues. The J segment lost 3 bases and the V segment lost 0 bases, leaving 2 bases of the junction unmatched. Germline CDR1 reads MGHRA; CDR2 reads YSYEKL. CDR3 nucleotides: TGCGCCAGCAGCCAAGAGACAGGGTTCAATCAGCCCCAGCATTTT. Protein product: CASSQETGFNQPQHF.

The gene calls are TRBV6-5 and TRBJ2-1; 10 nucleotides match TRBD2. Per the germline V gene, CDR1 is MNHEY and CDR2 is SVGAGI. The CDR3 has 15 residues. Unmatched junction bases numbered 7, after V lost 6 bases and J lost 5 bases. In DNA form, the CDR3 reads TGTGCCAGCAGGCAGACTAGCGGGTGGGACAATGAGCAGTTCTTC. Its translation: CASRQTSGWDNEQFF.

The chain is built from TRBV5-1 and TRBJ2-7, with 14 bases that match TRBD2. Trimming cost V 4 bases and J 0 bases; bases outside gene matches: 6. The germline V gene encodes CDR1 SGHRS and CDR2 YFSETQ. The CDR3 consists of 17 residues. The DNA of the CDR3 is TGCGCCAGCAGCCCGGGACTAGCGGGAGCCCTCTCCTACGAGCAGTACTTC. Amino acid sequence: CASSPGLAGALSYEQYF. Based on the CDR3 plus reference TRBV5-1 and TRBJ2-7, the full variable domain is KAGVTQTPRYLIKTRGQQVTLSCSPISGHRSVSWYQQTPGQGLQFLFEYFSETQRNKGNFPGRFSGRQFSNSRSEMNVSTLELGDSALYLCASSPGLAGALSYEQYFGPGTRLTVT.

The chain employs TRBV6-2 or TRBV6-3 and TRBJ2-5; D is ambiguous. CDR1 MNHEY and CDR2 SVGEGT come from the germline V gene. V was pared by 2 bases and J by 2 bases, with 6 bases between. The length of the CDR3 is 13 residues. CDR3 residues: CASSYGFQETQYF. CDR3 in DNA: TGTGCCAGCAGTTACGGGTTTCAAGAGACCCAGTACTTC.